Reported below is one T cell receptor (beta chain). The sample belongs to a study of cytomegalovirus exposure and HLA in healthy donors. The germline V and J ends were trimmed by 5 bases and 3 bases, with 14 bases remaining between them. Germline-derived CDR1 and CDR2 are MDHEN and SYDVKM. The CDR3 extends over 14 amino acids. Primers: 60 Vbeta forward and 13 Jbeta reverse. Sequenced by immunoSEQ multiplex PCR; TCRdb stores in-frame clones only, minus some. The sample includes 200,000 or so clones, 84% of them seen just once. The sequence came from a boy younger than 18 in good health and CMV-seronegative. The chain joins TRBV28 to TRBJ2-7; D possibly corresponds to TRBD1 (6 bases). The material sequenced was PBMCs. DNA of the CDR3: TGTGCCAGCAGTCCGGGACAACTGGGCTACGAGCAGTACTTC. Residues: CASSPGQLGYEQYF.